The next 32 T cell receptor beta chains were all read from a single sample in a study of shared clonotypes between healthy human individuals. The data were produced by immunoSEQ multiplex PCR, yet TCRdb's version contains in-frame clones alone and is incomplete. The repertoire holds about 460,000 clones, about 74% seen once, with 12% in the top ten. The sample taken for sequencing was PBMCs. The source of these receptors is a woman in her 40s in good health. Some clones in this sample may be carry-over from other donors' samples.

V and J are TRBV5-8 and TRBJ2-7; maybe TRBD1 (5 bases). V gave up 0 bases and J gave up 2 bases, with 9 bases separating them. The CDR3 covers 14 residues. Germline assignment: CDR1 SGHTS and CDR2 YDEGEE. The CDR3, as DNA: TGTGCCAGCAGCTTGGGCAGGGCGCCCTACGAGCAGTACTTC. Translating it yields CASSLGRAPYEQYF.

The rearrangement joins TRBV18 to TRBJ2-3; D may be TRBD2 (6 bases). The CDR3 sequence is 17 residues long. V shed 3 bases and J shed 3 bases, with 19 bases lying between them. The germline V gene has CDR1 KGHSH and CDR2 LQKENI. The CDR3 DNA reads TGTGCCAGCTCACCCGGAACTTACGGGAGCGGGACAGATACGCAGTATTTT. Its protein is CASSPGTYGSGTDTQYF.

The J gene is TRBJ1-2, the V gene TRBV7-3; D not certain. Germline assignment: CDR1 SGHTA and CDR2 FQGTGA. The CDR3 runs to 13 residues. The V gene lost 3 bases and the J gene lost 6 bases, with 11 bases spanning the gap. In nucleotides, the CDR3 is TGTGCCAGCAGCTTCGGCCCCGCGGATGGCTACACCTTC. This gives the protein CASSFGPADGYTF.

This clone was found a few times. This specimen includes other DNA sequences encoding the same CDR3. The CDR3 nucleotides are TGTGCCAGCAGTGAGGGACTAGCGGGAAGCACAGATACGCAGTATTTT. It encodes CASSEGLAGSTDTQYF. The chain uses TRBV25-1 and TRBJ2-3, with 13 bases lining up with TRBD2. The CDR3 is made up of 16 amino acids. CDR1 and CDR2 (germline): MGHDK, SYGVNS. Trimming cost V 3 bases and J 0 bases; bases outside gene matches: 0.

This chain uses TRBV18 with TRBJ2-2; D is ambiguous. The germline V gene encodes CDR1 KGHSH and CDR2 LQKENI. Trimming removed 8 bases at V and 3 bases at J, with 13 bases between. CDR3 length: 14 amino acids. This CDR3 is CASRERSDTGELFF. CDR3 sequence (DNA): TGTGCCAGCAGGGAAAGGTCGGACACCGGGGAGCTGTTTTTT.

J is TRBJ2-2 and V is TRBV5-1; 7 positions agree with TRBD1. CDR3 length equals 16 residues. V lost 4 bases to trimming and J lost 6 bases; unmatched junction nucleotides: 12. The germline V gene has CDR1 SGHRS and CDR2 YFSETQ. CDR3 loop: CASSVYTGEIAGELFF. The CDR3 DNA sequence: TGCGCCAGCAGCGTATACACAGGGGAGATAGCCGGGGAGCTGTTTTTT.

CDR3 sequence reads: CASSIGSKETQYF. The CDR3 DNA reads TGTGCCAGCAGTATTGGTTCTAAAGAGACCCAGTACTTC. V usage is TRBV27 and J usage is TRBJ2-5; no reliable D call. Trimming left V 5 bases short and J 3 bases short, with 10 bases between. Germline V gene sequence: CDR1 MNHEY, CDR2 SMNVEV (reference sequence). This CDR3 comprises 13 residues.

The chain links TRBV6-6 to TRBJ2-2; TRBD2 agrees at 9 bases. V lost 0 bases and J lost 1; bases outside the gene matches: 0. The germline CDR1 and CDR2 sequences are MNHNY and SVGAGI (reference sequence). The CDR3 has 16 residues. CDR3: CASSYSSGRNTGELFF. The CDR3 nucleotides are TGTGCCAGCAGTTACTCTAGCGGGAGGAACACCGGGGAGCTGTTTTTT.

This clone was recorded at least ten times. The rearrangement uses TRBV5-1 and TRBJ2-1; 12 bases are shared with TRBD2. The germline gives CDR1 SGHRS, CDR2 YFSETQ. Trimming took 5 bases from V and 2 from J; bases not matched to a gene: 14. The CDR3 runs 19 residues. CDR3 nucleotide sequence: TGCGCCAGCAGTATCAGGACTAGCGGGACTCTAGGGACCTACAATGAGCAGTTCTTC. It encodes CASSIRTSGTLGTYNEQFF.

Note on this clone: A much larger clone is a single base away; this may be a read error. Distinct nucleotide sequences in the sample also encode this CDR3. The CDR3, as DNA: TGTGCCAGCAGTGACTCGGAACTTAATGAGCAGTTCTTC. Translating it yields CASSDSELNEQFF. The J gene is TRBJ2-1, the V gene TRBV6-4; no definite D call. Trimming took off 0 bases at V and 7 bases at J, with 7 bases between the two ends. CDR1 is MRHNA, CDR2 SNTAGT, per germline. The CDR3 consists of 13 residues.

V usage is TRBV7-9 and J usage is TRBJ2-1, with 7 bases aligning to TRBD1. Per the germline V gene, CDR1 is SEHNR and CDR2 is FQNEAQ (reference sequence). J was trimmed by 2 bases and V by 5 bases; bases with no gene match: 3. This CDR3 region has 14 residues. CDR3 in DNA: TGTGCCAGCAGCGAACAGGGGCCCTACAATGAGCAGTTCTTC. Translating gives CASSEQGPYNEQFF. Looking up the rest from reference TRBV7-9 and TRBJ2-1 gives the full variable domain: DTGVSQNPRHKITKRGQNVTFRCDPISEHNRLYWYRQTLGQGPEFLTYFQNEAQLEKSRLLSDRFSAERPKGSFSTLEIQRTEQGDSAMYLCASSEQGPYNEQFFGPGTRLTVL.

The chain couples TRBV6-5 to TRBJ2-7, with 7 bases aligning to TRBD1. CDR1 MNHEY and CDR2 SVGAGI come from the germline V gene. Trimming at V came to 5 bases and at J to 3 bases, leaving 10 bases not matched to a gene. This CDR3 has 15 amino acids. In DNA, the CDR3 is TGTGCCAGCAGTCACCCGGCAGGGGGAGTCTACGAGCAGTACTTC. Translation gives CASSHPAGGVYEQYF.

CDR3 bases: TGTGCCAGCAGCATTTCACAGGGGGCGGGTGAGACCCAGTACTTC. Its protein product is CASSISQGAGETQYF. The chain links TRBV9 to TRBJ2-5; 9 bases agree with TRBD1. The CDR3 covers 15 residues. The V gene end was trimmed by 4 bases and the J gene end by 5 bases; junction bases not matched to a gene: 9. Per the germline V gene, CDR1 is SGDLS and CDR2 is YYNGEE.

The genes are TRBV11-1 and TRBJ1-2; unclear D gene. The germline V and J ends were trimmed by 0 bases and 8 bases, with 10 bases remaining between them. CDR1 SGHAT and CDR2 FQDESV come from the germline V gene (reference sequence). The CDR3 length is 13 residues. The CDR3 loop reads CASSLAGLGGYTF. In nucleotides, the CDR3 is TGTGCCAGCAGCTTAGCAGGGTTGGGAGGCTACACCTTC.

The chain uses TRBV19 and TRBJ1-2; TRBD1 aligns across 7 bases. The CDR3 spans 14 residues. With V trimmed by 7 bases and J by 6 bases, 11 bases remained unmatched. Germline V gene sequence: CDR1 LNHDA, CDR2 SQIVND (reference sequence). CDR3 in amino acids: CASTTDRERDGYTF. In nucleotides, the CDR3 is TGTGCCAGTACAACAGACAGGGAGAGGGATGGCTACACCTTC.

The chain employs TRBV5-8 and TRBJ2-7, with unresolved D. CDR3 length: 13 amino acids. Germline CDR1 is SGHTS and CDR2 is YDEGEE. V lost 2 bases and J lost 1, with 7 bases in between. Here the CDR3 reads CASSLMGSYEQYF. DNA for the CDR3: TGTGCCAGCAGCTTAATGGGTTCCTACGAGCAGTACTTC.

V and J are TRBV7-9 and TRBJ2-7, with 10 bases aligning to TRBD1. Germline loops: CDR1 SEHNR, CDR2 FQNEAQ (reference sequence). There are 16 residues in the CDR3. The trim removed 2 bases at V and 4 bases at J, leaving 8 bases unmatched. The CDR3 is CASSLPGDRGAYEQYF. CDR3 nucleotide sequence: TGTGCCAGCAGCTTACCTGGGGACAGGGGAGCGTACGAGCAGTACTTC. The variable domain in full, with the rest retrieved from reference TRBV7-9 and TRBJ2-7, is DTGVSQNPRHKITKRGQNVTFRCDPISEHNRLYWYRQTLGQGPEFLTYFQNEAQLEKSRLLSDRFSAERPKGSFSTLEIQRTEQGDSAMYLCASSLPGDRGAYEQYFGPGTRLTVT.

V gene TRBV5-5 combines with J gene TRBJ2-1, with 11 bases identical to TRBD2. Trimming removed 3 bases from V and 8 bases from J; junction bases left unmatched: 16. The germline gives CDR1 SGHKS, CDR2 YYEKEE (reference sequence). The CDR3 spans 18 residues. CDR3 protein: CASSSPTTFSGRADEQFF. The CDR3 DNA reads as TGTGCCAGCAGCTCGCCAACCACTTTTAGCGGGAGGGCCGATGAGCAGTTCTTC. Combining the CDR3 with reference TRBV5-5 and TRBJ2-1 gives the whole variable domain DAGVTQSPTHLIKTRGQQVTLRCSPISGHKSVSWYQQVLGQGPQFIFQYYEKEERGRGNFPDRFSARQFPNYSSELNVNALLLGDSALYLCASSSPTTFSGRADEQFFGPGTRLTVL.

As to this clone: A far bigger clonotype differs at one base, so this is likely a read error. The rearrangement links TRBV6-5 to TRBJ1-1, with D possibly TRBD1 on 6 matching bases. CDR1 is MNHEY, CDR2 SVGAGI, per germline. The CDR3 has 12 residues. V was clipped by 6 bases and J by 4 bases, with 9 bases between them. The CDR3: CASRRGGTEAFF. As DNA, the CDR3 is TGTGCCAGCAGGCGAGGGGGCACTGAAGCTTTCTTT.

J is TRBJ2-7 and V is TRBV19, with TRBD2 identical over 7 bases. After removal of 2 bases from V and 7 bases from J, the junction contained 5 bases not matched to a gene. Germline CDR1 is LNHDA and CDR2 is SQIVND (reference sequence). This CDR3 has 13 amino acids. This CDR3 is CASSIRQGGEQYF. CDR3 nucleotides: TGTGCCAGTAGTATACGGCAGGGAGGGGAGCAGTACTTC.

This sequence joins TRBV10-3 and TRBJ1-1; D is unresolved. CDR3 length: 13 residues. V lost 10 bases, J lost 2 bases, and 14 bases lay in between. Germline CDR1 is ENHRY and CDR2 is SYGVKD. The CDR3 coding sequence is TGTGCCAGCAACCCTGCAGGAAACACTGAAGCTTTCTTT. This translates into CASNPAGNTEAFF.

In its sample, this clone was seen a few times. A much larger clone lies a single base off, so this may be a read error. J is TRBJ2-3 and V is TRBV6-1, with 10 positions matching TRBD2. This CDR3 is built from 14 residues. V was pared by 2 bases and J by 4 bases, with 0 bases of the junction left unmatched. Germline V gene data show CDR1 as MNHNS and CDR2 as SASEGT. This chain's CDR3 is CASSELAGADTQYF. CDR3 nucleotides: TGTGCCAGCAGTGAACTAGCGGGAGCAGATACGCAGTATTTT.

The chain combines TRBV4-1 with TRBJ1-4; 9 bases line up with TRBD1. The CDR3 loop spans 15 amino acids. With 5 bases clipped from V and 5 bases from J, the junction kept 6 bases outside the gene matches. In germline, CDR1 is MGHRA, CDR2 YSYEKL. CDR3 in DNA: TGCGCCAGCAGCGCCCGGGACAGGGAAAATGAAAAACTGTTTTTT. Translating it yields CASSARDRENEKLFF.

This chain uses TRBV28 with TRBJ1-2; TRBD1 is a possible D gene (6 bases). V was clipped by 11 bases and J by 8 bases, with 18 bases between them. Germline CDR1 and CDR2: MDHEN and SYDVKM. This CDR3 region has 12 residues. CDR3 region: CAGGAGVEGYTF. The CDR3 DNA reads TGTGCCGGGGGGGCAGGGGTTGAGGGCTACACCTTC.

V usage is TRBV9 and J usage is TRBJ2-1; D unresolved. The CDR3 length is 16 residues. The germline V gene has CDR1 SGDLS and CDR2 YYNGEE. Trimming stripped 3 bases from V and 5 bases from J, with 18 bases between. DNA of the CDR3: TGTGCCAGCAGCGGGAACTGGGCAGATAACAACAATGAGCAGTTCTTC. This gives the protein CASSGNWADNNNEQFF.

This chain uses TRBV5-1 with TRBJ2-3; D not resolved. Germline V gene sequence: CDR1 SGHRS, CDR2 YFSETQ. This CDR3 has 15 residues. Trimming removed 0 bases from V and 2 bases from J, with 10 bases in between. The CDR3 sequence: CASSLDSRDTDTQYF. As DNA, the CDR3 is TGCGCCAGCAGCTTGGACAGCAGAGACACAGATACGCAGTATTTT. Complete variable domain (other parts from reference TRBV5-1 and TRBJ2-3): KAGVTQTPRYLIKTRGQQVTLSCSPISGHRSVSWYQQTPGQGLQFLFEYFSETQRNKGNFPGRFSGRQFSNSRSEMNVSTLELGDSALYLCASSLDSRDTDTQYFGPGTRLTVL.

This chain joins TRBV27 and TRBJ2-3, with 9 bases matching TRBD1. The CDR3 is 13 amino acids. Unmatched junction bases numbered 1, after V lost 4 bases and J lost 5 bases. The V gene's germline CDR1 is MNHEY and CDR2 SMNVEV (reference sequence). The CDR3, as DNA: TGTGCCAGCAGTTACAGGGGGCTAGATACGCAGTATTTT. Amino acids: CASSYRGLDTQYF.

The gene calls are TRBV7-3 and TRBJ2-1; D ambiguous. The germline CDR1 and CDR2 sequences are SGHTA and FQGTGA. The CDR3 totals 13 residues. Trimming took 4 bases from V and 8 from J, leaving 12 bases between them. The CDR3 loop is CASSSSTTDEQFF. For the CDR3, the DNA is TGTGCCAGCAGCTCCTCCACGACGGATGAGCAGTTCTTC.

This clone has at least ten counts. Additional DNA sequences in this sample encode the identical CDR3. The CDR3 protein is CAWSGSNQPQHF. CDR3 DNA: TGTGCCTGGAGTGGGAGCAATCAGCCCCAGCATTTT. The chain links TRBV30 to TRBJ1-5; no clear D gene. This CDR3 region has 12 residues. Deletions cut 1 base from V and 1 base from J, with 2 bases between. CDR1 is GTSNPN and CDR2 is SVGIG in the germline V gene (reference sequence).

The chain combines TRBV5-6 with TRBJ2-7, with a tentative D call TRBD1 (6 bases). Looked up from germline, CDR1 is SGHDT and CDR2 is YYEEEE. This CDR3 has 15 amino acids. Trimming took 0 bases from V and 1 from J, leaving 11 bases between them. CDR3 DNA sequence: TGTGCCAGCAGCTTGGTAGGACAGAGATCCTACGAGCAGTACTTC. It codes for CASSLVGQRSYEQYF.

In DNA, the CDR3 is TGCGCCAGCAGCGTGACAGGGTTGTCCTACGAGCAGTACTTC. Amino acid sequence: CASSVTGLSYEQYF. The rearrangement links TRBV5-1 to TRBJ2-7, with 7 bases aligning to TRBD1. The CDR3 contains 14 residues. V lost 4 bases and J lost 1; bases outside the gene matches: 5. The germline V gene has CDR1 SGHRS and CDR2 YFSETQ. Full variable domain (remainder filled in from reference TRBV5-1 and TRBJ2-7): KAGVTQTPRYLIKTRGQQVTLSCSPISGHRSVSWYQQTPGQGLQFLFEYFSETQRNKGNFPGRFSGRQFSNSRSEMNVSTLELGDSALYLCASSVTGLSYEQYFGPGTRLTVT.

This clone was recorded once. The rearrangement joins TRBV18 to TRBJ2-7, with 9 bases fitting TRBD2. The junction had 10 bases not matched to a gene; V was cut back by 7 bases and J by 3 bases. The germline V gene encodes CDR1 KGHSH and CDR2 LQKENI. This CDR3 region has 15 residues. This chain's CDR3 is CASLPWSGRSYEQYF. The DNA for the CDR3 is TGTGCCAGCTTGCCGTGGAGCGGGAGGAGCTACGAGCAGTACTTC. Combining the CDR3 with reference TRBV18 and TRBJ2-7 gives the whole variable domain NAGVMQNPRHLVRRRGQEARLRCSPMKGHSHVYWYRQLPEEGLKFMVYLQKENIIDESGMPKERFSAEFPKEGPSILRIQQVVRGDSAAYFCASLPWSGRSYEQYFGPGTRLTVT.